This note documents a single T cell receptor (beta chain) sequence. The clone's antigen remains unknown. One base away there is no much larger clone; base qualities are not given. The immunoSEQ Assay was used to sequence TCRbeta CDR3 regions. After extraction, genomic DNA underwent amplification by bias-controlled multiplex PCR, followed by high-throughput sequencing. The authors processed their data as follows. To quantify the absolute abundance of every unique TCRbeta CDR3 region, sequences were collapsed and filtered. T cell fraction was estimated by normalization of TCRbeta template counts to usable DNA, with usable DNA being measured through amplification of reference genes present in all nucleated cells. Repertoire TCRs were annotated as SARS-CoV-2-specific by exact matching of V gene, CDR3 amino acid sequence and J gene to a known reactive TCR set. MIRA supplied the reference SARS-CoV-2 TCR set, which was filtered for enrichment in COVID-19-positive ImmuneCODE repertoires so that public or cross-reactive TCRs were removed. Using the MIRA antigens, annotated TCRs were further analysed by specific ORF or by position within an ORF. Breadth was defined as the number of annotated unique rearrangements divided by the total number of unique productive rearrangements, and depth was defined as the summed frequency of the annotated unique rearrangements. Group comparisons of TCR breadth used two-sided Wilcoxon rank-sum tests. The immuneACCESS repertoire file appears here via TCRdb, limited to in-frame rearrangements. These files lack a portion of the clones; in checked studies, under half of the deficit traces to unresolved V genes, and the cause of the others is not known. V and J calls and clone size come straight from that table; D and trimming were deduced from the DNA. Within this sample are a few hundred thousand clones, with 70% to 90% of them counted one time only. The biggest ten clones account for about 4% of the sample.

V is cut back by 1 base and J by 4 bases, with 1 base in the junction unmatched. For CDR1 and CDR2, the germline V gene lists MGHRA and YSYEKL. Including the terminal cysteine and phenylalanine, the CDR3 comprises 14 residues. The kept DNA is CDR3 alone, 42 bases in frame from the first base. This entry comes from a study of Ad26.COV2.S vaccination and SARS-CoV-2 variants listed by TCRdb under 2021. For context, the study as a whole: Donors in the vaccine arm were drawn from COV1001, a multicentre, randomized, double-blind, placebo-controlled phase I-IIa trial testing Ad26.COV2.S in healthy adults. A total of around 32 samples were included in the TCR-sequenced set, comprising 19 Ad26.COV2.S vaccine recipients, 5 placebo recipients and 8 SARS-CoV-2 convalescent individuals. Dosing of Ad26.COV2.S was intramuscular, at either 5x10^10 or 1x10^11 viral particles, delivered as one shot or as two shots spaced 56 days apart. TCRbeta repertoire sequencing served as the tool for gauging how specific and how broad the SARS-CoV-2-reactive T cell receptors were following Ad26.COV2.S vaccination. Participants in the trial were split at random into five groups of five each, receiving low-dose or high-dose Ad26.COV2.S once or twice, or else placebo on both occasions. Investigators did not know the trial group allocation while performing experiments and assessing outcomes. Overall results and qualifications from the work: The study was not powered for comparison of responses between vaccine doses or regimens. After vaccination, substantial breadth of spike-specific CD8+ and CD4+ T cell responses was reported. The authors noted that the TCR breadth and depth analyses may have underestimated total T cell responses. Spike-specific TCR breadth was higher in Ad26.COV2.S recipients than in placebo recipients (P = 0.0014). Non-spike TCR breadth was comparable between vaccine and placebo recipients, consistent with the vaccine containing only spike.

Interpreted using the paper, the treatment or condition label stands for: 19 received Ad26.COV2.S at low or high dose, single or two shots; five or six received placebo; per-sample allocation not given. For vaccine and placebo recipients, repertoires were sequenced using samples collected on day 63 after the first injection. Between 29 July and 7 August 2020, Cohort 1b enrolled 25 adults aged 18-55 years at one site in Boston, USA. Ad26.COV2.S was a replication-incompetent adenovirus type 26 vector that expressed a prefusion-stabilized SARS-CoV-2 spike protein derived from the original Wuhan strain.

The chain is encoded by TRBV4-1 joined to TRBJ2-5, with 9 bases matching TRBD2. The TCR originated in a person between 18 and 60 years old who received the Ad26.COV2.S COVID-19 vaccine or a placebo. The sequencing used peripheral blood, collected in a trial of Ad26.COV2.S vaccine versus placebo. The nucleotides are TGCGCCAGCAGCCAAGTTAGCGGGGGAGAGACCCAGTACTTC. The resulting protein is CASSQVSGGETQYF.